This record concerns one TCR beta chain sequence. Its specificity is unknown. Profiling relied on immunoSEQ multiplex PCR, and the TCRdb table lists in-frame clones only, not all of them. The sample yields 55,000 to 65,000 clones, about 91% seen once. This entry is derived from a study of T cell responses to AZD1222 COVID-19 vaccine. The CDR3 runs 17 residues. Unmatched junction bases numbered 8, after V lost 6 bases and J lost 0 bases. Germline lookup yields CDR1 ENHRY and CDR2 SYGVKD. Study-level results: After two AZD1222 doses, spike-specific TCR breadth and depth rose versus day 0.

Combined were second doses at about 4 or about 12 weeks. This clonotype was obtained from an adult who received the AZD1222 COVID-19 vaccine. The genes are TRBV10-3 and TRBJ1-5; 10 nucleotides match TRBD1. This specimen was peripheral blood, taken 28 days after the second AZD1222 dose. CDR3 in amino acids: CAISDTGQGISNQPQHF. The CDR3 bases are TGTGCCATCAGCGACACGGGACAGGGGATTAGCAATCAGCCCCAGCATTTT.